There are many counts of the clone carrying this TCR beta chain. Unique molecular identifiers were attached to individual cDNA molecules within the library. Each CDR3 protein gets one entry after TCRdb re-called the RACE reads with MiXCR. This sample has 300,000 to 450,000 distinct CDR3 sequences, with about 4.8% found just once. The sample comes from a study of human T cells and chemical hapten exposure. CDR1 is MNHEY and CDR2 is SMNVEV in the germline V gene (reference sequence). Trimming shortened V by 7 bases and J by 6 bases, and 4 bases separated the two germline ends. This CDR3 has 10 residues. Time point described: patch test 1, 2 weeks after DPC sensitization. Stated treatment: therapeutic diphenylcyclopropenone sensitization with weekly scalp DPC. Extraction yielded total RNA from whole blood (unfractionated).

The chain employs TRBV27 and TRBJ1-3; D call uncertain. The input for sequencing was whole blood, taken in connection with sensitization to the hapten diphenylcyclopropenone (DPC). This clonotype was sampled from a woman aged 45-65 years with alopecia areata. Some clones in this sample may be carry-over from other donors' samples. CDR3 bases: TGTGCCAGCAAGGAAAACACCATATATTTT. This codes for CASKENTIYF.